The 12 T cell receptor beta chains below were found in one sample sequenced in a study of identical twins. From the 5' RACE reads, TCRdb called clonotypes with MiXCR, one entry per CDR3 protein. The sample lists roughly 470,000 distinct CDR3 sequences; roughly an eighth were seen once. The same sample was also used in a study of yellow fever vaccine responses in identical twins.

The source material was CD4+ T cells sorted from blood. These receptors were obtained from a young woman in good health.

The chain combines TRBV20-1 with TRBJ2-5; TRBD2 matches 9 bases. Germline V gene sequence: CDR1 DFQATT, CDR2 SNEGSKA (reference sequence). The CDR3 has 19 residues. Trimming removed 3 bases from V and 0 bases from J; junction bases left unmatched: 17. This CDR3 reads CSARTVRGSAGGYQETQYF. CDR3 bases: TGCAGTGCTAGGACCGTTAGGGGTTCAGCGGGGGGCTACCAAGAGACCCAGTACTTC.

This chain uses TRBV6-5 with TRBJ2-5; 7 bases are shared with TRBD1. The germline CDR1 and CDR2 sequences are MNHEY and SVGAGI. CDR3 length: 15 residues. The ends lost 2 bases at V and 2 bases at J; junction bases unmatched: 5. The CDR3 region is CASSYTPGQQETQYF. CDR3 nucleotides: TGTGCCAGCAGTTACACCCCGGGACAGCAAGAGACCCAGTACTTC.

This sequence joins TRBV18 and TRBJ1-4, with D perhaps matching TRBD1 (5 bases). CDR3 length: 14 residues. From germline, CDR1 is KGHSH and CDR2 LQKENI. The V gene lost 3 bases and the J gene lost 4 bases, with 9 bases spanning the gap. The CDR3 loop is CASSPGRGNEKLFF. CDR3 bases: TGTGCCAGCTCACCGGGAAGGGGTAATGAAAAACTGTTTTTT.

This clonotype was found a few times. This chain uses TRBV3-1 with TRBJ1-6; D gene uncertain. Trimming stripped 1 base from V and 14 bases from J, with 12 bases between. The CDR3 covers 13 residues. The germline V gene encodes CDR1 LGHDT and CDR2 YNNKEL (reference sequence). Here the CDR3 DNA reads TGTGCCAGCAGCCAAGTTGCCGCGGCGACCCTCCACTTT. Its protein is CASSQVAAATLHF.

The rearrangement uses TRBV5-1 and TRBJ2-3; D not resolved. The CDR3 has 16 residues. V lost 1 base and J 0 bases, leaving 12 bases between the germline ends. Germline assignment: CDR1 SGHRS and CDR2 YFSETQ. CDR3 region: CASSLRHGPSTDTQYF. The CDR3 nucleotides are TGCGCCAGCAGCTTGCGTCACGGACCCAGCACAGATACGCAGTATTTT.

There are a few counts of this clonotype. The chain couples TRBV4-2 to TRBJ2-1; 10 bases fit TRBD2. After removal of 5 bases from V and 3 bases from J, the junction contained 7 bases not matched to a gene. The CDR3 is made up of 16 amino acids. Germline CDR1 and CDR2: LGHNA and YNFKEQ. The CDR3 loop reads CASSSHTSGNYNEQFF. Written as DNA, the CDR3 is TGTGCCAGCAGCTCACATACTAGCGGGAACTACAATGAGCAGTTCTTC.

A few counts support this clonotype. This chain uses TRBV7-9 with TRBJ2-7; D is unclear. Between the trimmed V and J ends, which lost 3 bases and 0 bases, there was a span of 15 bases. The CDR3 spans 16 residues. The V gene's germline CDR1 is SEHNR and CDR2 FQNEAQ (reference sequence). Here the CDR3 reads CASSFIGGRTSYEQYF. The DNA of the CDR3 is TGTGCCAGCAGCTTTATTGGTGGCCGGACCTCCTACGAGCAGTACTTC.

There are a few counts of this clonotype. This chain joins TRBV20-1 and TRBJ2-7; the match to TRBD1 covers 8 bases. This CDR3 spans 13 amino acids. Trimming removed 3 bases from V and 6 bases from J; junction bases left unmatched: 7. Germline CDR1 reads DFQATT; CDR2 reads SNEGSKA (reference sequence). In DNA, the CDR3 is TGCAGTGCTAGGGGACAGGAAAAAATCGAGCAGTACTTC. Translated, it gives CSARGQEKIEQYF.

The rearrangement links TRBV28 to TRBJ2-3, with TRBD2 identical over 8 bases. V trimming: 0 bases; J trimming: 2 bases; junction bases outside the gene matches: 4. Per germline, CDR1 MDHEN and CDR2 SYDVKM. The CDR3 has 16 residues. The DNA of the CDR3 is TGTGCCAGCAGTTTATGGGGTAGCGGGGTCACAGATACGCAGTATTTT. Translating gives CASSLWGSGVTDTQYF.

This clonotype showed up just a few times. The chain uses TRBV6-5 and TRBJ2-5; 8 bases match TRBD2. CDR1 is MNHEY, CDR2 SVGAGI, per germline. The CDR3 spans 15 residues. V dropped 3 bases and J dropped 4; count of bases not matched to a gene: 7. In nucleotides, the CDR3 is TGTGCCAGCAGTTATCCCGGGAGGGCCGGAGAGACCCAGTACTTC. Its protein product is CASSYPGRAGETQYF.

The CDR3 spells CASSIGGTTASYNEQFF. CDR3 nucleotides: TGTGCCAGTAGTATTGGCGGGACGACCGCTTCCTACAATGAGCAGTTCTTC. The chain uses TRBV19 and TRBJ2-1; TRBD2 is a possible D gene (6 bases). CDR3 length equals 17 residues. Germline CDR1 is LNHDA and CDR2 is SQIVND (reference sequence). The V end lost 3 bases, the J end lost 1 base, and 16 bases lay between the germline ends.

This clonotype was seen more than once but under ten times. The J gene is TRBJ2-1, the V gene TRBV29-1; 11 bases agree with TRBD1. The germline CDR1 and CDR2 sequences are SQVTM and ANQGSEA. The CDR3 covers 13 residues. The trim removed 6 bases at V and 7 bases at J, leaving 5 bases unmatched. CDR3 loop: CSVGQGARNEQFF. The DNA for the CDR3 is TGCAGCGTCGGACAGGGGGCTAGGAATGAGCAGTTCTTC.